Listed below are T cell receptor beta chains from one sample, sequenced in a study of blood T cell repertoires in COVID-19. Clones were read by immunoSEQ multiplex PCR, and TCRdb kept only the in-frame ones, dropping some. The repertoire has some 300,000 clones, 70% to 90% of them found once; the top ten carry approximately 6.5%. The sequenced sample consisted of peripheral blood. The receptors here all came from a woman aged 50 to 60 with COVID-19, enrolled during active disease. The CDR3 runs from the conserved cysteine through the conserved F or W. D genes are given only for firm matches. Some rows mark clone size as missing; the rest say once, few, many or name a class of expanded clone.

clone size,J gene,V gene,D gene,CDR3 protein,CDR3 DNA
-,TRBJ2-1,TRBV19,TRBD2,CASSISGRAATEQFF,TGTGCCAGTAGTATTTCCGGGAGGGCCGCAACTGAGCAGTTCTTC
-,TRBJ1-1,TRBV30,TRBD1,CACYLGQALLGTEAFF,TGTGCCTGCTACCTGGGACAGGCTCTCCTGGGGACTGAAGCTTTCTTT
-,TRBJ1-3,TRBV13,-,CASSPGLGNTIYF,TGTGCCAGCAGCCCAGGGTTGGGAAACACCATATATTTT
-,TRBJ1-6,TRBV9,-,CASSVSDSYNSPLHF,TGTGCCAGCAGCGTAAGTGACAGCTATAATTCACCCCTCCACTTT
-,TRBJ2-7,TRBV24-1,TRBD1,CATSDRTGIEQYF,TGTGCCACCAGTGACCGGACAGGGATTGAGCAGTACTTC
once,TRBJ2-2,TRBV7-6,-,CASSPRSPGELFF,TGTGCCAGCAGCCCACGGAGCCCCGGGGAGCTGTTTTTT
-,TRBJ1-1,TRBV7-2,TRBD1,CASSLSRTGNTEAFF,TGTGCCAGCAGCTTATCAAGGACAGGGAACACTGAAGCTTTCTTT
-,TRBJ1-3,TRBV27,-,CASSGGYGNTIYF,TGTGCCAGCAGCGGGGGGTATGGAAACACCATATATTTT
-,TRBJ2-4,TRBV28,-,CASSPSDYIKLNIQYF,TGTGCCAGCAGTCCTTCGGACTATATAAAGCTCAACATTCAGTACTTC
-,TRBJ1-1,TRBV10-3,-,CAISESAVGNTEAFF,TGTGCCATCAGTGAGTCTGCGGTGGGGAACACTGAAGCTTTCTTT